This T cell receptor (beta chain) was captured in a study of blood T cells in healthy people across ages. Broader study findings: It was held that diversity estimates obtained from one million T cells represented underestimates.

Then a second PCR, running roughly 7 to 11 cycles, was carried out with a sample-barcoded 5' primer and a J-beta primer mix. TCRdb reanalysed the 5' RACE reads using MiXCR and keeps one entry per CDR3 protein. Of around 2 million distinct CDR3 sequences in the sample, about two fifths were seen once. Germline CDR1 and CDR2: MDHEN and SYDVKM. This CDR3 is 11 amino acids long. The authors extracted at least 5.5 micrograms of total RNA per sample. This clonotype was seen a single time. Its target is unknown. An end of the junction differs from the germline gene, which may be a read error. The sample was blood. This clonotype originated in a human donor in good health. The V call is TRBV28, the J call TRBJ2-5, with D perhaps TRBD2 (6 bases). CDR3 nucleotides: TGTGTCAGCAGTTCGTGGAGGGATCAGTACTTC. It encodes CVSSSWRDQYF. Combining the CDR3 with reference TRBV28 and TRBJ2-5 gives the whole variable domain DVKVTQSSRYLVKRTGEKVFLECVQDMDHENMFWYRQDPGLGLRLIYFSYDVKMKEKGDIPEGYSVSREKKERFSLILESASTNQTSMYLCVSSSWRDQYFGPGTRLLVL.